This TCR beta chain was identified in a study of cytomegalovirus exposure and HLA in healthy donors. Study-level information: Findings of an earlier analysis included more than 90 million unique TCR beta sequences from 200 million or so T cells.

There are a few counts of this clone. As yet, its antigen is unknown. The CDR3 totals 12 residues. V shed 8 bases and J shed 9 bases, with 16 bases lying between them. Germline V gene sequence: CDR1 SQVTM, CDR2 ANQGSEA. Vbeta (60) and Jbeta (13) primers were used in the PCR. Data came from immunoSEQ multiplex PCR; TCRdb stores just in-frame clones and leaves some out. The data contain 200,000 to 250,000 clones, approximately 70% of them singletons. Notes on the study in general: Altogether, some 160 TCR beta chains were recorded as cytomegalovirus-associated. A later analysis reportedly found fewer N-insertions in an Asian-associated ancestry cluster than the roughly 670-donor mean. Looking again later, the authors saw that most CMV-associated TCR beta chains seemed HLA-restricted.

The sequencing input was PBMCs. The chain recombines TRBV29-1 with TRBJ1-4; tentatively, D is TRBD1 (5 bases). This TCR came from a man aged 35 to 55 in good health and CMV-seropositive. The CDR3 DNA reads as TGCAGCCCCCTTGGCGGGGCACAAAAACTGTTTTTT. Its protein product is CSPLGGAQKLFF.